These 18 T cell receptor beta chains were all obtained from the same sample, sequenced in a study of response to subunit inactivated influenza vaccine. Using its own MiXCR run on the RT-PCR reads, TCRdb lists one record per CDR3 protein. Of fewer than 750,000 distinct CDR3 sequences listed, 13% to 15% were seen once; the top ten hold over 8.5%. Sequenced material: PBMCs from blood, taken approximately 12 days after vaccination. The receptors here all came from a man aged 45-60 years who received an inactivated influenza vaccine.

This clonotype was found a few times. The chain combines TRBV12-3 or TRBV12-4 with TRBJ1-1; possible D gene TRBD1, 5 bases. The CDR3 has 14 amino acids. V lost 7 bases, J lost 1 base, and 13 bases lay in between. CDR3 loop: CASTVGAPNTEAFF. In nucleotides, the CDR3 is TGTGCCAGCACGGTCGGGGCCCCGAACACTGAAGCTTTCTTT.

The CDR3 DNA is TGTGCCAGCAGTTTATTCATGGGGAGTTACAATGAGCAGTTCTTC. Its protein product is CASSLFMGSYNEQFF. The genes are TRBV28 and TRBJ2-1, with a possible D match to TRBD2 (5 bases). Per germline, CDR1 MDHEN and CDR2 SYDVKM. Trimming removed 1 base from V and 4 bases from J, with 11 bases in between. The CDR3 is 15 residues long.

The V and J genes are TRBV10-3 and TRBJ1-5, with 10 positions matching TRBD1. The CDR3 is 17 residues long. From germline, CDR1 is ENHRY and CDR2 SYGVKD. The trim removed 3 bases at V and 2 bases at J, leaving 7 bases unmatched. The CDR3 DNA reads as TGTGCCATCAGTGAACCGGACAGGGGGGCCGGCAATCAGCCCCAGCATTTT. As protein: CAISEPDRGAGNQPQHF.

Many counts were recorded for this clonotype. In DNA form, the CDR3 reads TGTGCCAGCAGCTTAGGTCGCCTAGCGGGGTTGCAGACCCAGTACTTC. Its protein is CASSLGRLAGLQTQYF. The chain employs TRBV7-2 and TRBJ2-5; TRBD2 matches 9 bases. Germline CDR1 SGHTA, CDR2 FQGNSA. The CDR3 has 16 residues. The V and J ends lost 1 base and 6 bases, in that order; junction bases with no gene match: 9.

This chain joins TRBV6-1 and TRBJ2-2; D may be TRBD1 (7 bases). Trimming removed 8 bases at V and 5 bases at J, with 15 bases between. The CDR3 has 14 residues. Per germline, CDR1 MNHNS and CDR2 SASEGT. CDR3 DNA: TGTGCCAGCCCTGACAGGGAGGAGACCGGGGAGCTGTTTTTT. Amino acid sequence: CASPDREETGELFF.

This clonotype occurred a few times. The chain joins TRBV7-8 to TRBJ2-1; 12 nucleotides line up with TRBD2. The CDR3 sequence is 15 residues long. Unmatched junction bases numbered 7, after V lost 5 bases and J lost 8 bases. The germline CDR1 and CDR2 sequences are SGHVS and FQNEAQ. CDR3 DNA: TGTGCCAGCAGCCGGCTAGCGGGAGGGCCCGATGAGCAGTTCTTC. This sequence encodes CASSRLAGGPDEQFF.

The rearrangement joins TRBV24-1 to TRBJ2-3; D remains unclear. The germline V and J ends were trimmed by 7 bases and 2 bases, with 9 bases remaining between them. Germline values: CDR1 KGHDR, CDR2 SFDVKD. The CDR3 consists of 13 residues. The chain's CDR3 is CATRAPATDTQYF. As DNA, the CDR3 is TGTGCCACCAGAGCGCCAGCCACAGATACGCAGTATTTT.

This chain connects TRBV21-1 to TRBJ2-3; TRBD2 is the table's D call and was not checked against the DNA. TRBV21-1 is assigned pseudogene status. This CDR3 spans 16 amino acids. This chain's CDR3 is CASSKVDLGEADTQYF. For the CDR3, the DNA is TGTGCCAGCAGCAAAGTCGACTTAGGGGAGGCAGATACGCAGTATTTT.

The chain joins TRBV6-2 or TRBV6-3 to TRBJ2-3; D is undetermined. CDR1 is MNHEY, CDR2 SVGEGT, per germline. V was cut by 1 base and J by 9 bases, with 17 bases left in between. The length of the CDR3 is 15 residues. The CDR3 DNA is TGTGCCAGCAGTTACTTGGTAGCCGTCTCCCCGACGCAGTATTTT. It yields the protein CASSYLVAVSPTQYF.

V gene TRBV30 combines with J gene TRBJ2-3; 8 positions match TRBD2. With V trimmed by 0 bases and J by 8 bases, 4 bases remained unmatched. Germline lookup yields CDR1 GTSNPN and CDR2 SVGIG (reference sequence). The CDR3 sequence is 13 residues long. CDR3 sequence (DNA): TGTGCCTGGAGTGTAACTAGCGGTGGTACGCAGTATTTT. Protein sequence: CAWSVTSGGTQYF.

V and J are TRBV12-3 or TRBV12-4 and TRBJ2-7; D is unresolved. The CDR3 covers 16 residues. V shed 6 bases and J shed 4 bases, with 22 bases lying between them. CDR3 in amino acids: CASSRVGEGPQYEQYF. For the CDR3, the DNA is TGTGCCAGCAGCCGTGTTGGTGAAGGGCCCCAGTACGAGCAGTACTTC.

V and J are TRBV12-3 or TRBV12-4 and TRBJ2-3, with D perhaps given as TRBD1 or TRBD2 (5 bases each). V shed 6 bases and J shed 0 bases, with 16 bases lying between them. This CDR3 has 16 residues. In DNA form, the CDR3 reads TGTGCCAGCAGCCGGGGCGGACCGCGAAGCACAGATACGCAGTATTTT. This gives the protein CASSRGGPRSTDTQYF.

This chain links TRBV4-3 with TRBJ2-7; TRBD1 matches at 10 bases. The CDR3 spans 14 residues. The V segment lost 0 bases and the J segment 9 bases; nucleotides outside the gene matches: 5. CDR1 LGHNA and CDR2 YSLEER come from the germline V gene. DNA of the CDR3: TGCGCCAGCAGCCAAGAGACAGGGGGCAGAGGGCAGTACTTC. Amino acid sequence: CASSQETGGRGQYF.

The chain joins TRBV12-5 to TRBJ1-2; D is unclear. V was trimmed by 3 bases and J by 0 bases, leaving 5 bases between them. This CDR3 is 13 amino acids long. From germline, CDR1 is LGHNT and CDR2 FRNRAP. CDR3 protein: CASGFSANYGYTF. DNA of the CDR3: TGTGCTAGTGGTTTTTCTGCTAACTATGGCTACACCTTC.

The genes are TRBV6-2 or TRBV6-3 and TRBJ1-5; D remains ambiguous. V lost 5 bases and J lost 0, with 20 bases in between. This CDR3 comprises 18 residues. Germline V gene lookup returns CDR1 MNHEY and CDR2 SVGEGT. The CDR3: CASSIVRGWDDSNQPQHF. The CDR3 DNA follows: TGTGCCAGCAGTATTGTCCGGGGTTGGGATGATAGCAATCAGCCCCAGCATTTT.

This clonotype has at least ten counts. The CDR3 sequence is CSAPRDRGTEAFF. The CDR3 DNA is TGCAGTGCCCCGAGGGATCGAGGCACTGAAGCTTTCTTT. The chain has TRBV20-1 and TRBJ1-1, with no clear D. The germline V and J ends were trimmed by 6 bases and 4 bases, with 15 bases remaining between them. Germline loops: CDR1 DFQATT, CDR2 SNEGSKA (reference sequence). CDR3 length: 13 amino acids.

This clonotype appeared a few times. V and J are TRBV5-1 and TRBJ1-1; D is perhaps TRBD1 (6 bases). V lost 8 bases to trimming and J lost 3 bases, with 14 bases between them. CDR3 length: 13 residues. Germline CDR1 SGHRS, CDR2 YFSETQ. This chain's CDR3 is CASKLDSYTEAFF. In DNA form, the CDR3 reads TGCGCCAGTAAGTTGGACAGCTACACTGAAGCTTTCTTT.

This clonotype has only a few counts. The CDR3, as DNA: TGCAGTGCTAGAGGCGTTAAACTAGGAACCGGGGAGCTGTTTTTT. Its protein is CSARGVKLGTGELFF. This chain links TRBV20-1 with TRBJ2-2; D is possibly TRBD2 (5 bases). Germline V gene data show CDR1 as DFQATT and CDR2 as SNEGSKA (reference sequence). Trimming took 1 base from V and 5 from J, leaving 14 bases between them. The CDR3 is 15 amino acids.